This is a list of T cell receptor beta chains from one sample in a study of beta chain features in type 1 diabetes. Assay used: immunoSEQ multiplex PCR; TCRdb lists only in-frame clones, some missing. The sample shows around 150,000 clones, roughly 7.2% of them seen only once. What was sequenced was central memory CD4+ T cells from blood. These receptors originate from a young woman in good health. Each CDR3 is given with its conserved first and last residue. D genes are given only for firm matches. Expanded clones get a size class; other rows say once, few or many, or leave the size out.

d_gene | j_gene | v_gene | abundance | CDR3nt | CDR3aa
. | TRBJ1-5 | TRBV18 | few | TGTGCCAGCTCACCTGAGGACAATCAGCCCCAGCATTTT | CASSPEDNQPQHF
TRBD2 | TRBJ2-7 | TRBV5-4 | . | TGTGCCAGCAGCCAAGTTTTCAGCGGGAGTTTCGAGCAGTACTTC | CASSQVFSGSFEQYF
TRBD2 | TRBJ2-1 | TRBV11-2 | few | TGTGCCAGCAGCGCCGGGACTAGCGGGAGGGAGGGCAATGAGCAGTTCTTC | CASSAGTSGREGNEQFF
TRBD2 | TRBJ2-1 | TRBV9 | . | TGTGCCAGCAGCGTGACCGGACTAGCGGCATACAATGAGCAGTTCTTC | CASSVTGLAAYNEQFF
TRBD1 | TRBJ2-7 | TRBV4-3 | many | TGCGCCAGCAGCCACCGGACAGGGGGCCGGTACGAGCAGTACTTC | CASSHRTGGRYEQYF
TRBD2 | TRBJ2-7 | TRBV28 | few | TGTGCCAGCAGTTGGGGCGGGAGGGCCGGTAAATACGAGCAGTACTTC | CASSWGGRAGKYEQYF
. | TRBJ2-5 | TRBV18 | few | TGTGCCAGCTCACCACCTCAGGAAAAAGAGACCCAGTACTTC | CASSPPQEKETQYF
. | TRBJ1-5 | TRBV5-3 | few | TGTGCCAGAAGCTTGAGGTCCAGGGAGGGTCAGCCCCAGCATTTT | CARSLRSREGQPQHF
TRBD1 | TRBJ2-5 | TRBV7-8 | . | TGTGCCAGCAGCCGGACAGGGGAGGAGACCCAGTACTTC | CASSRTGEETQYF
TRBD1 | TRBJ1-2 | TRBV25-1 | . | TGTGCCAGCGGGACAGGGCACCTTAACTATGGCTACACCTTC | CASGTGHLNYGYTF
. | TRBJ2-1 | TRBV5-1 | few | TGCGCCAGCCTGCAGGAACCGGGAACTCACCTTGAGCAGTTCTTC | CASLQEPGTHLEQFF
. | TRBJ2-5 | TRBV10-3 | . | TGTGCCATCAGGGCAGAGGCTAGCGCGGAGACCCAGTACTTC | CAIRAEASAETQYF
. | TRBJ2-7 | TRBV7-3 | few | TGTGCCAGCAGCTTCGCGGGAACCTACGAGCAGTACTTC | CASSFAGTYEQYF
. | TRBJ2-1 | TRBV6-5 | few | TGTGCCAGCAGTGGCCGCAATGAGCAGTTCTTC | CASSGRNEQFF
. | TRBJ2-5 | TRBV5-4 | few | TGTGCCAGCAGCTTCCCGACAGGCACCCAAGAGACCCAGTACTTC | CASSFPTGTQETQYF